The 32 T cell receptor beta chains below were found in one sample sequenced in a study of T cell responses to AZD1222 COVID-19 vaccine. Clones were sequenced by immunoSEQ multiplex PCR, and TCRdb holds only the in-frame ones, with some missing. Of about 100,000 clones in the sample, 70% to 90% were seen once. This specimen was peripheral blood, taken 28 days after the second AZD1222 dose. Receptors originate from an adult who received the AZD1222 COVID-19 vaccine.

The chain couples TRBV7-2 to TRBJ2-5, with 11 bases matching TRBD2. CDR3 length: 17 residues. V lost 1 base, J lost 4 bases, and 8 bases stayed unmatched. CDR1 SGHTA and CDR2 FQGNSA come from the germline V gene. Here the CDR3 reads CASSLGGASGGPETQYF. CDR3 sequence (DNA): TGTGCCAGCAGCTTAGGAGGGGCTAGCGGGGGGCCAGAGACCCAGTACTTC.

The chain links TRBV3-1 (or the pseudogene TRBV3-2) to TRBJ1-6, with a possible D match to TRBD1 (6 bases). Trimming removed 5 bases from V and 7 bases from J, with 15 bases in between. This CDR3 is built from 15 residues. Germline-derived CDR1 and CDR2 are LGHDT and YNNKEL (reference sequence). For the CDR3, the DNA is TGTGCCAGCAGCAGCGGGGGGCTGAACAATTCACCCCTCCACTTT. It encodes CASSSGGLNNSPLHF.

The chain carries TRBV6-1 and TRBJ2-7; possibly TRBD1 or TRBD2 for D (5 bases each). Trimming removed 6 bases at V and 0 bases at J, with 12 bases between. The CDR3 length is 14 residues. Germline V gives CDR1 MNHNS, CDR2 SASEGT. CDR3 in amino acids: CASRWDADSYEQYF. CDR3 bases: TGTGCCAGCAGGTGGGACGCAGACTCCTACGAGCAGTACTTC.

The rearrangement uses TRBV4-1 and TRBJ1-3; 7 bases agree with TRBD1. Trimming took 0 bases from V and 4 from J; bases not matched to a gene: 6. Germline V gene data show CDR1 as MGHRA and CDR2 as YSYEKL. This CDR3 spans 16 amino acids. DNA of the CDR3: TGCGCCAGCAGCCAAGACGACAGGGTGAGAGGAAACACCATATATTTT. This gives the protein CASSQDDRVRGNTIYF.

Only one count was recorded for this clone. This CDR3 reads CASSPGPEKLFF. CDR3 nucleotides: TGTGCCAGCAGCCCAGGACCGGAAAAACTGTTTTTT. This chain connects TRBV11-2 to TRBJ1-4; unclear D gene. V lost 5 bases and J 8 bases, leaving 9 bases between the germline ends. Germline V gene sequence: CDR1 SGHAT, CDR2 FQNNGV. The CDR3 contains 12 residues.

This clone occurred once. A junction end diverges from the germline sequence, so it may reflect a read error. This chain connects TRBV5-1 to TRBJ2-7; D may be TRBD2 (6 bases). CDR3 size: 15 residues. Germline V gene data show CDR1 as SGHRS and CDR2 as YFSETQ. CDR3 DNA: TGCGCCAGCAGATTGGGGGGAGGTGTATCCTACGAGCAGTACTTC. This gives the protein CASRLGGGVSYEQYF.

The rearrangement links TRBV19 to TRBJ2-7; D tentatively fits TRBD1 or TRBD2 (5 bases each). Trimming removed 6 bases at V and 3 bases at J, with 15 bases between. Germline CDR1 is LNHDA and CDR2 is SQIVND (reference sequence). The CDR3 contains 14 residues. The CDR3 spells CASRSVVGVYEQYF. In nucleotides, the CDR3 is TGTGCCAGTAGGTCAGTGGTGGGGGTCTACGAGCAGTACTTC.

The chain uses TRBV29-1 and TRBJ2-7; D may be TRBD1 or TRBD2 (5 bases each). Trimming shortened V by 6 bases and J by 3 bases, and 15 bases separated the two germline ends. The CDR3 spans 13 residues. Germline V gene sequence: CDR1 SQVTM, CDR2 ANQGSEA. CDR3 loop: CSVETGTDYEQYF. CDR3 nucleotide sequence: TGCAGCGTCGAAACCGGGACGGACTACGAGCAGTACTTC.

V gene TRBV5-1 combines with J gene TRBJ1-4, with 8 bases aligning to TRBD1. V shed 2 bases, J shed 2 bases, and the junction held 8 bases outside the gene matches. This CDR3 spans 17 amino acids. Germline lookup yields CDR1 SGHRS and CDR2 YFSETQ. Written as DNA, the CDR3 is TGCGCCAGCAGCTTCGACAGGGGAAGTGCTACTAATGAAAAACTGTTTTTT. Protein sequence: CASSFDRGSATNEKLFF.

The V gene is TRBV19, the J gene TRBJ1-5, with 9 bases lining up with TRBD1. The CDR3 totals 13 residues. V shed 7 bases and J 8 bases; nucleotides not matched to a gene: 6. CDR1 is LNHDA, CDR2 SQIVND, per germline (reference sequence). The CDR3 DNA follows: TGTGCCAGTACCGTACAGGGGGCAAAGCCCCAGCATTTT. Translating it yields CASTVQGAKPQHF.

The chain joins TRBV19 to TRBJ1-1; 7 nucleotides agree with TRBD1. Germline CDR1 reads LNHDA; CDR2 reads SQIVND (reference sequence). The CDR3 has 13 residues. J lost 5 bases, V lost 3 bases, and 3 bases had no gene match. In DNA form, the CDR3 reads TGTGCCAGTAGTATCGGCAGGGGGACTGAAGCTTTCTTT. Protein product: CASSIGRGTEAFF. Full variable domain (remainder filled in from reference TRBV19 and TRBJ1-1): DGGITQSPKYLFRKEGQNVTLSCEQNLNHDAMYWYRQDPGQGLRLIYYSQIVNDFQKGDIAEGYSVSREKKESFPLTVTSAQKNPTAFYLCASSIGRGTEAFFGQGTRLTVV.

This clone was detected a few times. The gene calls are TRBV28 and TRBJ1-2; 9 bases line up with TRBD1. Trimming cost V 6 bases and J 2 bases; bases outside gene matches: 1. Germline assignment: CDR1 MDHEN and CDR2 SYDVKM. There are 13 residues in the CDR3. CDR3 amino acids: CASRGTGNYGYTF. The CDR3, as DNA: TGTGCCAGCAGAGGGACAGGGAACTATGGCTACACCTTC.

The chain combines TRBV19 with TRBJ1-4, with 7 nucleotides matching TRBD1. Trimming cost V 6 bases and J 7 bases; bases outside gene matches: 8. CDR3 size: 14 residues. The V gene's germline CDR1 is LNHDA and CDR2 SQIVND (reference sequence). This CDR3 is CASRTTGRSEKLFF. CDR3 nucleotide sequence: TGTGCCAGTAGGACGACAGGGAGGAGTGAAAAACTGTTTTTT.

The chain couples TRBV25-1 to TRBJ1-3; possibly TRBD1 for D (6 bases). The germline CDR1 and CDR2 sequences are MGHDK and SYGVNS. V shed 3 bases and J shed 0 bases, with 12 bases lying between them. The CDR3 totals 16 residues. The CDR3 DNA reads as TGTGCCAGCAGTGAGACCGGACAGTCCTCTGGAAACACCATATATTTT. Its translation is CASSETGQSSGNTIYF.

This chain uses TRBV16 with TRBJ1-1, with D uncertain. The CDR3 sequence is 13 residues long. V was clipped by 4 bases and J by 3 bases, with 9 bases between them. Germline CDR1 is KGHSY and CDR2 is FQNENV. The CDR3 DNA is TGTGCCAGCAGCCTTGGTGGGGACACTGAAGCTTTCTTT. Protein: CASSLGGDTEAFF.

This clone was seen only once. CDR3 region: CASSVGLAGGTGELFF. The DNA for the CDR3 is TGTGCCAGCAGCGTAGGACTAGCGGGCGGTACCGGGGAGCTGTTTTTT. V is TRBV9 and J is TRBJ2-2, with 10 bases matching TRBD2. The CDR3 length is 16 residues. In germline, CDR1 is SGDLS, CDR2 YYNGEE. J was trimmed by 5 bases and V by 0 bases; bases with no gene match: 4.

V gene TRBV27 combines with J gene TRBJ2-1; 7 positions agree with TRBD1. This CDR3 contains 14 residues. CDR1 is MNHEY and CDR2 is SMNVEV in the germline V gene (reference sequence). V was pared by 5 bases and J by 5 bases, with 6 bases of the junction left unmatched. CDR3: CASSVGGANNEQFF. In DNA, the CDR3 is TGTGCCAGCAGTGTAGGGGGCGCAAACAATGAGCAGTTCTTC.

The rearrangement uses TRBV10-1 and TRBJ1-5; a weak D match, TRBD1 (5 bases). This CDR3 is built from 16 residues. Germline-derived CDR1 and CDR2 are WNHNN and SYGVQD (reference sequence). Deletions cut 6 bases from V and 2 bases from J, with 17 bases between. The DNA for the CDR3 is TGCGCCAGCAGACTCCGGGACTGCTTTTGCAATCAGCCCCAGCATTTT. Translating it yields CASRLRDCFCNQPQHF.

This clone was recorded only once. The rearrangement joins TRBV5-1 to TRBJ1-6, with TRBD1 as a possible D gene (5 bases). V was clipped by 8 bases and J by 7 bases, with 19 bases between them. Per the germline V gene, CDR1 is SGHRS and CDR2 is YFSETQ. The CDR3 sequence is 15 residues long. As DNA, the CDR3 is TGCGCCAGTACCTCCGCTGGACATGAAAATTCACCCCTCCACTTT. Its translation is CASTSAGHENSPLHF.

This clone was counted a few times. The V and J genes are TRBV7-2 and TRBJ2-2; 8 bases line up with TRBD1. Germline V CDR1 and CDR2: SGHTA, FQGNSA. J was trimmed by 3 bases and V by 5 bases; bases with no gene match: 5. There are 15 residues in the CDR3. The CDR3 nucleotides read TGTGCCAGCAGCCGGACAGGGTTGCACACCGGGGAGCTGTTTTTT. It codes for CASSRTGLHTGELFF.

This clone was seen only a few times. J is TRBJ1-2 and V is TRBV5-1; a possible D gene is TRBD1 (6 bases). This CDR3 comprises 15 residues. The germline V gene has CDR1 SGHRS and CDR2 YFSETQ. V shed 2 bases and J shed 4 bases, with 15 bases lying between them. This chain's CDR3 is CASSFGQQGSYGYTF. The CDR3 nucleotides read TGCGCCAGCAGCTTTGGACAGCAAGGGTCCTATGGCTACACCTTC. Based on the CDR3 plus reference TRBV5-1 and TRBJ1-2, the full variable domain is KAGVTQTPRYLIKTRGQQVTLSCSPISGHRSVSWYQQTPGQGLQFLFEYFSETQRNKGNFPGRFSGRQFSNSRSEMNVSTLELGDSALYLCASSFGQQGSYGYTFGSGTRLTVV.

This clone was detected only a few times. The chain employs TRBV3-1 (or the pseudogene TRBV3-2) and TRBJ1-2; the match to TRBD1 covers 11 bases. The trim removed 1 base at V and 4 bases at J, leaving 5 bases unmatched. This CDR3 contains 16 residues. Germline V CDR1 and CDR2: LGHDT, YNNKEL (reference sequence). The CDR3 sequence is CASSQGTGGIGYGYTF. CDR3 nucleotides: TGTGCCAGCAGCCAAGGGACAGGGGGCATCGGCTATGGCTACACCTTC.

The V call is TRBV6-6, the J call TRBJ1-5, with TRBD1 identical over 8 bases. J was trimmed by 3 bases and V by 7 bases; bases with no gene match: 11. CDR1 and CDR2 from the germline V gene are MNHNY and SVGAGI (reference sequence). The CDR3 consists of 16 residues. The CDR3 coding sequence is TGTGCCAGCACCTTGGACAGGGTTTCGTTCAATCAGCCCCAGCATTTT. Translated, it gives CASTLDRVSFNQPQHF.

V is TRBV4-3 and J is TRBJ2-7; TRBD2 agrees at 11 bases. Trimming at V came to 0 bases and at J to 6 bases, leaving 13 bases not matched to a gene. The CDR3 contains 18 residues. Germline V lookup: CDR1 LGHNA, CDR2 YSLEER. CDR3: CASSQEPSGGSRHSEQYF. CDR3 DNA sequence: TGCGCCAGCAGCCAAGAACCTAGCGGGGGGTCGCGACATTCCGAGCAGTACTTC.

This chain uses TRBV5-6 with TRBJ1-3, with 8 nucleotides matching TRBD1. The CDR3 contains 17 residues. V was pared by 4 bases and J by 0 bases, with 9 bases of the junction left unmatched. Germline CDR1 SGHDT, CDR2 YYEEEE. For the CDR3, the DNA is TGTGCCAGCAGCCACCGCCCCACAGGGGGCTCTGGAAACACCATATATTTT. Its translation is CASSHRPTGGSGNTIYF.

The chain couples TRBV30 to TRBJ1-1, with D perhaps TRBD1 (5 bases). The ends were cut back, 2 bases at V and 1 base at J, with 11 bases in the middle. The germline CDR1 and CDR2 sequences are GTSNPN and SVGIG (reference sequence). CDR3 length equals 14 residues. The CDR3 reads CAWSWGISNTEAFF. The CDR3 nucleotides read TGTGCCTGGAGTTGGGGGATTTCGAACACTGAAGCTTTCTTT. The variable domain in full, completed from reference TRBV30 and TRBJ1-1, reads SQTIHQWPATLVQPVGSPLSLECTVEGTSNPNLYWYRQAAGRGLQLLFYSVGIGQISSEVPQNLSASRPQDRQFILSSKKLLLSDSGFYLCAWSWGISNTEAFFGQGTRLTVV.

The J gene is TRBJ1-2, the V gene TRBV7-2; unclear D gene. The CDR3 runs to 13 residues. The germline V gene has CDR1 SGHTA and CDR2 FQGNSA. The ends were cut back, 3 bases at V and 7 bases at J, with 12 bases in the middle. DNA of the CDR3: TGTGCCAGCAGCTTGCTAGGATCTAGTGGCTACACCTTC. Encoded protein: CASSLLGSSGYTF.

V gene TRBV19 combines with J gene TRBJ2-7, with TRBD2 identical over 10 bases. The V gene end was trimmed by 3 bases and the J gene end by 3 bases; junction bases not matched to a gene: 11. The CDR3 covers 17 residues. The germline V gene has CDR1 LNHDA and CDR2 SQIVND (reference sequence). CDR3 loop: CASSMGGASGGLYEQYF. CDR3 coding DNA: TGTGCCAGTAGTATGGGTGGGGCTAGCGGGGGACTCTACGAGCAGTACTTC.

The rearrangement uses TRBV5-6 and TRBJ1-2; 9 nucleotides match TRBD1. The V gene end was trimmed by 5 bases and the J gene end by 4 bases; junction bases not matched to a gene: 6. The CDR3 loop spans 14 amino acids. Germline V gene sequence: CDR1 SGHDT, CDR2 YYEEEE. CDR3 sequence: CASRSTGGLYGYTF. In nucleotides, the CDR3 is TGTGCCAGCAGGTCGACAGGGGGTCTCTATGGCTACACCTTC.

The V gene is TRBV19, the J gene TRBJ2-7, with 8 bases lining up with TRBD1. The CDR3 totals 15 residues. The ends lost 4 bases at V and 2 bases at J; junction bases unmatched: 7. Germline CDR1 LNHDA, CDR2 SQIVND (reference sequence). Written as DNA, the CDR3 is TGTGCCAGTAGTAGGGGTGGGACAGGAGCCTACGAGCAGTACTTC. The encoded protein is CASSRGGTGAYEQYF.

This chain connects TRBV7-8 to TRBJ2-7; D gene ambiguous. Trimming took 2 bases from V and 0 from J, leaving 14 bases between them. CDR3 length: 16 amino acids. CDR1 is SGHVS, CDR2 FQNEAQ, per germline. Written as DNA, the CDR3 is TGTGCCAGCAGCTTAATGGCGTTCGGTAGCTCCTACGAGCAGTACTTC. The encoded protein is CASSLMAFGSSYEQYF.

The CDR3 DNA is TGTGCCAGCTCACCACCGGGGACAGGGGGCCTGCGGGGGAACGAGCAGTACTTC. This encodes CASSPPGTGGLRGNEQYF. The chain uses TRBV18 and TRBJ2-7; 12 bases match TRBD1. J lost 5 bases, V lost 0 bases, and 11 bases had no gene match. Per germline, CDR1 KGHSH and CDR2 LQKENI. The CDR3 extends over 18 amino acids.